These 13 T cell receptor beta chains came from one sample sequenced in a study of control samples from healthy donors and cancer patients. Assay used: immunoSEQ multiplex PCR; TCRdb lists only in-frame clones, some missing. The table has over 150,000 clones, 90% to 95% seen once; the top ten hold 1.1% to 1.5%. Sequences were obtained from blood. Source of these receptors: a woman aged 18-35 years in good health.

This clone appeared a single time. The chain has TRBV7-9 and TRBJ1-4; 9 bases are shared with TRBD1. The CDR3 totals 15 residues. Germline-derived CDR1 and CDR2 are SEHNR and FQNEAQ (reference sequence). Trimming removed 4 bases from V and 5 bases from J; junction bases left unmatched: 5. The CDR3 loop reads CASSSGQGPNEKLFF. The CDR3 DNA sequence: TGTGCCAGCAGCTCGGGACAGGGCCCGAATGAAAAACTGTTTTTT.

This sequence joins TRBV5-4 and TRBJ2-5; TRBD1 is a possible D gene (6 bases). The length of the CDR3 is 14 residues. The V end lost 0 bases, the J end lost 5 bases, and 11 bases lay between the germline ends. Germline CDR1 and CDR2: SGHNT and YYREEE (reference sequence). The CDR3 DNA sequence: TGTGCCAGCAGCTTGGAAGCAGGGGTCGAGACCCAGTACTTC. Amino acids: CASSLEAGVETQYF.

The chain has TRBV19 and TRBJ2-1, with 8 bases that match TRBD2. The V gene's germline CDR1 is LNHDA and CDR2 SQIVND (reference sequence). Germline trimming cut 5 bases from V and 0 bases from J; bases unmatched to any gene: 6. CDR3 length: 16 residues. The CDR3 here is CASSLYTSGSYNEQFF. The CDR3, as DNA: TGTGCCAGTAGTCTTTATACTAGCGGCTCCTACAATGAGCAGTTCTTC. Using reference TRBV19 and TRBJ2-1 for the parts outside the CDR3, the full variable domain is DGGITQSPKYLFRKEGQNVTLSCEQNLNHDAMYWYRQDPGQGLRLIYYSQIVNDFQKGDIAEGYSVSREKKESFPLTVTSAQKNPTAFYLCASSLYTSGSYNEQFFGPGTRLTVL.

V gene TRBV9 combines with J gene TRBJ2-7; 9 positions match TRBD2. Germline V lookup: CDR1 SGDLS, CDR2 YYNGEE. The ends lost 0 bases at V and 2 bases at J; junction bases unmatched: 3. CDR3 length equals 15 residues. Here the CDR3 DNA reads TGTGCCAGCAGCGTAGGGTCTAGCGGGACCTACGAGCAGTACTTC. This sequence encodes CASSVGSSGTYEQYF.

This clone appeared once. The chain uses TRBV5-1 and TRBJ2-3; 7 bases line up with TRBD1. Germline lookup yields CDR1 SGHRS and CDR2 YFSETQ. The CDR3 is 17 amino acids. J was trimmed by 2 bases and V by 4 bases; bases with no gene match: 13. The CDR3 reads CASSPNPQGLYTDTQYF. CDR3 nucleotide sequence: TGCGCCAGCAGCCCAAACCCACAGGGGCTTTACACAGATACGCAGTATTTT.

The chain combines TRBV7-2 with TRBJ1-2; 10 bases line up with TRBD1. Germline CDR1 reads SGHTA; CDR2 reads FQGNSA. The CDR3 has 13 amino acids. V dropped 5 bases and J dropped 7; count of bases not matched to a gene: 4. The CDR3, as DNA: TGTGCCAGCAGCGCCGACAGGGGGCGTGGCTACACCTTC. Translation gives CASSADRGRGYTF. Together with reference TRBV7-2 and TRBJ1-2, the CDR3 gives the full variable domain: GAGVSQSPSNKVTEKGKDVELRCDPISGHTALYWYRQSLGQGLEFLIYFQGNSAPDKSGLPSDRFSAERTGGSVSTLTIQRTQQEDSAVYLCASSADRGRGYTFGSGTRLTVV.

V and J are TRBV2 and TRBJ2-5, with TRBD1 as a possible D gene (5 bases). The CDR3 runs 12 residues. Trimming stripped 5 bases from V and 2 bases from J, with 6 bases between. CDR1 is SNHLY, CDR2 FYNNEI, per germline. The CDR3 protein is CASSRQQETQYF. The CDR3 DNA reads TGTGCCAGCAGTAGACAGCAAGAGACCCAGTACTTC.

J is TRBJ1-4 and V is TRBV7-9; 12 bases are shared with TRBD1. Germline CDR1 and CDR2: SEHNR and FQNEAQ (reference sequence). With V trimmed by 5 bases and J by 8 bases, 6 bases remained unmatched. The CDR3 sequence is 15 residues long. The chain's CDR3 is CASSPGTGGSEKLFF. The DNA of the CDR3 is TGTGCCAGCAGCCCCGGGACAGGGGGCAGCGAAAAACTGTTTTTT.

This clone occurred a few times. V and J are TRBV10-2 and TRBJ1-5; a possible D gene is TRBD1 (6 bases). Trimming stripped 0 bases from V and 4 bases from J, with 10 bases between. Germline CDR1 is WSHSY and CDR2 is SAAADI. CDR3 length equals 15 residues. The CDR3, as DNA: TGCGCCAGCAGTGAGTCAGGGGGGAGGAATCAGCCCCAGCATTTT. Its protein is CASSESGGRNQPQHF.

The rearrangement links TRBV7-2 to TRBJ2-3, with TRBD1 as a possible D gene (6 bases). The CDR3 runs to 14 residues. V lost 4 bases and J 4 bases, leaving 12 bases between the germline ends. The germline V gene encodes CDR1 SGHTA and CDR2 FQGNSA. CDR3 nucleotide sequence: TGTGCCAGCAGCTCAATATCAGGGGCAGATACGCAGTATTTT. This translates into CASSSISGADTQYF.

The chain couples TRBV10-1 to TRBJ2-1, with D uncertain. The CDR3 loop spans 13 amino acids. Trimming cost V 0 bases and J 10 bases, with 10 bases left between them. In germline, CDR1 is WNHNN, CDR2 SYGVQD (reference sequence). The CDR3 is CASSESMLGEQFF. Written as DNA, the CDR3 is TGCGCCAGCAGTGAGTCAATGCTGGGGGAGCAGTTCTTC.

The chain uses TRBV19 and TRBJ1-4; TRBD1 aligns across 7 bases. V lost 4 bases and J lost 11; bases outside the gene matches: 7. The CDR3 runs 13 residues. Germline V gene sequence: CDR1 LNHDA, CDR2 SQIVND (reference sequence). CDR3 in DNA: TGTGCCAGTAGTAAAGGAGGGGGCGAGAAACTGTTTTTT. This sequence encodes CASSKGGGEKLFF.

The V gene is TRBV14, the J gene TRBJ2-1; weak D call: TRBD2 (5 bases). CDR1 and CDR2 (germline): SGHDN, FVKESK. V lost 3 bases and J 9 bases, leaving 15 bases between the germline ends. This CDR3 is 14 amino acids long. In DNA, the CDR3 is TGTGCCAGCAGCCATATGACGGGGTTCCCTGAGCAGTTCTTC. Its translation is CASSHMTGFPEQFF.